This T cell receptor (beta chain) originates from a study of OX40 agonist ivuxolimab in advanced cancers. This clone was recorded once. Sequencing was performed with immunoSEQ multiplex PCR; in TCRdb, only in-frame clones are kept and a portion is missing. The repertoire holds about 33,000 clones, with roughly 80% as singletons. This clonotype was sampled from an adult with an advanced solid tumor such as melanoma, head and neck, liver or kidney cancer. Here the sequenced sample was CD4+ or CD8+ T cells sorted from blood, taken in a trial of the OX40 agonist ivuxolimab.

CDR3 loop: CASSYRDRGLGGYTF. CDR3 nucleotides: TGCGCCAGCAGTTACCGGGACAGGGGCCTAGGAGGCTACACCTTC. This chain joins TRBV10-2 and TRBJ1-2; 10 nucleotides match TRBD1. Germline loops: CDR1 WSHSY, CDR2 SAAADI. The junction had 11 bases not matched to a gene; V was cut back by 5 bases and J by 8 bases. The CDR3 has 15 residues.